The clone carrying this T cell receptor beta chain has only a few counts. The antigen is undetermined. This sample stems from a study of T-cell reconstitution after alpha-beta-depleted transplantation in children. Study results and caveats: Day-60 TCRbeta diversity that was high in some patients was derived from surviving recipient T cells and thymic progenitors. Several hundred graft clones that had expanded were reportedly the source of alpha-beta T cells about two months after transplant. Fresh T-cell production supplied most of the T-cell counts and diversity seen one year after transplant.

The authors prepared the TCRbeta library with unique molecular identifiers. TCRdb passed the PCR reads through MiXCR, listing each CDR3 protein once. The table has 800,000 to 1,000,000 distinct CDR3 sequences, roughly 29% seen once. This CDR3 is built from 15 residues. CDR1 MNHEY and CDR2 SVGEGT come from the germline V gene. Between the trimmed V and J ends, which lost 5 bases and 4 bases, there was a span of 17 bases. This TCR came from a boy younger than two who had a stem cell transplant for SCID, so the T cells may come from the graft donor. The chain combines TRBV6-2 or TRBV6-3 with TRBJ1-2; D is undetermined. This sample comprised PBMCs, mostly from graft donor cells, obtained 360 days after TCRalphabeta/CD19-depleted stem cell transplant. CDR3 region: CASSQRWESIYGYTF. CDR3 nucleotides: TGTGCCAGCAGTCAGAGGTGGGAGTCCATCTATGGCTACACCTTC.